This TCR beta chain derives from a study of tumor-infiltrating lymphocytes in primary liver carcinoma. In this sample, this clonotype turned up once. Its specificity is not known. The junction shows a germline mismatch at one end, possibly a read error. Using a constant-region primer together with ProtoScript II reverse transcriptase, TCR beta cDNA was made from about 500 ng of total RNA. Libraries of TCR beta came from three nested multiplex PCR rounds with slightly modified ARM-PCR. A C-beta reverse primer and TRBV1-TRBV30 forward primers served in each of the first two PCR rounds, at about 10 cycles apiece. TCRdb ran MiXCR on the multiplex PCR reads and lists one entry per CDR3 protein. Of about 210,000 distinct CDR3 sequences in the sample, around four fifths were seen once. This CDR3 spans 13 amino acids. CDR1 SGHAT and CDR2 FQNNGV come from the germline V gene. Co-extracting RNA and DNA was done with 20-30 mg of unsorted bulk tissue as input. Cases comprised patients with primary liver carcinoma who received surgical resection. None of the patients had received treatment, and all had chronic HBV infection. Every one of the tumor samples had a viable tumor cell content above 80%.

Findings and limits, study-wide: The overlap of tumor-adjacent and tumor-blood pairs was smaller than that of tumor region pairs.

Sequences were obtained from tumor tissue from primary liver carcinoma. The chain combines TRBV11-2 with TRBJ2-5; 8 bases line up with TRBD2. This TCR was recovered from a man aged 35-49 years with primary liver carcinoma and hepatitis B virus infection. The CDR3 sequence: CGSFSGGQEAQYF. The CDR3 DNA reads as TGTGGCAGCTTCAGCGGGGGACAAGAGGCCCAGTACTTC.